This T cell receptor beta chain was captured in a study of T cell repertoires in cytomegalovirus infection. Study background: Selection of CMV epitopes for the study included recently identified HLA-C-restricted and well-studied HLA-B-restricted ones. Both CMV infection and a matching HLA type were indicated by public TCR beta signatures.

The germline V gene encodes CDR1 SGHTA and CDR2 FQGNSA. V lost 3 bases and J lost 2, with 18 bases in between. CDR3 size: 17 residues. In the case of this clonotype: Its antigen is as yet unknown.

TCRdb re-derived calls from the reads in MiXCR, one entry per CDR3 protein. The data show some 590,000 distinct CDR3 sequences, roughly 42% seen once. Points from the study as a whole: Cumulative public TCR beta family frequency identified CMV carriers with the relevant HLA. Dominating the ex vivo response were TCR beta clonotypes that were CMV-specific and HLA-C-restricted.

This TCR was recovered from a human donor in good health (CMV status not recorded). Some clones in this sample may be carry-over from other donors' samples. The V gene is TRBV7-2, the J gene TRBJ2-3; possible D gene TRBD1, 6 bases. The material was cultured PBMCs, obtained from culture after CMV antigen stimulation. This CDR3 reads CASSFWDQGQNTDTQYF. As DNA, the CDR3 is TGTGCCAGCAGCTTCTGGGACCAAGGACAGAACACAGATACGCAGTATTTT. The full variable domain, in which reference TRBV7-2 and TRBJ2-3 provide the parts outside the CDR3, is GAGVSQSPSNKVTEKGKDVELRCDPISGHTALYWYRQSLGQGLEFLIYFQGNSAPDKSGLPSDRFSAERTGGSVSTLTIQRTQQEDSAVYLCASSFWDQGQNTDTQYFGPGTRLTVL.